The text below deals with one TCR beta chain. The antigen remains unidentified. The data stem from a study of CD8 T cells in Susac syndrome. When the RNA was reverse transcribed, random hexamers were used with an input of roughly 0.45 to 1 ug. The TCR beta CDR3 was amplified by immunoSEQ multiplex PCR across 54 Vbeta, 13 Jbeta. TCRdb recomputed calls from the immunoSEQ multiplex PCR reads with MiXCR, one row per CDR3 protein. This table has about 150,000 distinct CDR3 sequences, nearly 97% appearing once. Study results and caveats: The study conceded that relatively few individuals underwent its TCR sequencing and HLA analysis.

It was treatment-naive patients with stable or active relapsing-remitting disease who made up the multiple sclerosis controls. Germline assignment: CDR1 GTSNPN and CDR2 SVGIG (reference sequence). J was trimmed by 3 bases and V by 2 bases; bases with no gene match: 3. The CDR3 is made up of 14 amino acids. The sequence was obtained from a human donor with multiple sclerosis. The chain combines TRBV30 with TRBJ2-1, with TRBD1 matching over 8 bases. Input material: CD8+ T cells from PBMCs. CDR3 residues: CAWSLGQGYNEQFF. For the CDR3, the DNA is TGTGCCTGGAGTCTTGGACAGGGCTACAATGAGCAGTTCTTC.